This TCR beta chain was sequenced in a study of CD8+CD57+ T cells in acquired aplastic anemia. In the study overall: The DNA of sorted CD4+ and CD8+ cells averaged 3.2 ug. Study-wide findings and caveats: Both patients and controls carried the same twenty-nine CD8+ CDR3 sequences.

In germline, CDR1 is SEHNR, CDR2 FQNEAQ (reference sequence). This CDR3 is 13 amino acids long. Trimming cost V 5 bases and J 4 bases; bases outside gene matches: 3. Researchers used genomic DNA as the template to profile TCR beta VDJ and CDR3. TCRdb redid the calling of the reads with MiXCR, one entry per CDR3 protein. This repertoire shows 100,000 to 150,000 distinct CDR3 sequences, around 50% found once; its top ten account for 2% to 3%. This clonotype was found a few times. Its antigen is as yet unknown. The chain carries TRBV7-9 and TRBJ1-1, with 8 positions matching TRBD1. The receptor's source is a human donor in good health, serving as a control. Input material: sorted CD4+, CD8+, or CD8+CD57+ T cells (not recorded which) from PBMCs. CDR3 residues: CASSGQGATEAFF. The CDR3 DNA sequence: TGTGCCAGCAGCGGACAGGGTGCCACTGAAGCTTTCTTT. The full variable domain, in which reference TRBV7-9 and TRBJ1-1 provide the parts outside the CDR3, is DTGVSQNPRHKITKRGQNVTFRCDPISEHNRLYWYRQTLGQGPEFLTYFQNEAQLEKSRLLSDRFSAERPKGSFSTLEIQRTEQGDSAMYLCASSGQGATEAFFGQGTRLTVV.